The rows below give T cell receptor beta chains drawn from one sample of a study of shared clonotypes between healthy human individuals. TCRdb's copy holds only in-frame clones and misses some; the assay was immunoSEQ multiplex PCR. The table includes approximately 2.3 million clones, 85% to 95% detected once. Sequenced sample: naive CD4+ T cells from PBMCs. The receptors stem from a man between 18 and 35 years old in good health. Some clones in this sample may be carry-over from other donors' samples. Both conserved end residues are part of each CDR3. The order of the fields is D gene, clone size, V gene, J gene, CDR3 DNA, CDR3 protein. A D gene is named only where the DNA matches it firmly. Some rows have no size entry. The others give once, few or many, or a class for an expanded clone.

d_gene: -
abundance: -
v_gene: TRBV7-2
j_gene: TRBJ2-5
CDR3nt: TGTGCCAGCAGCTTAGCCGGCGCCCAAGAGACCCAGTACTTC
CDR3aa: CASSLAGAQETQYF

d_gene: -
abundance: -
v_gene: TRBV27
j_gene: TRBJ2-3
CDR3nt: TGTGCCAGCAGCCCTAGGTACATAAGCACAGATACGCAGTATTTT
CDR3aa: CASSPRYISTDTQYF

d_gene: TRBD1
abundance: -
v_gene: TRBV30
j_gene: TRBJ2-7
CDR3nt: TGTGCCTGGAGTGTACTCGGGGACAGGGCGAGCTCCTACGAGCAGTACTTC
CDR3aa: CAWSVLGDRASSYEQYF

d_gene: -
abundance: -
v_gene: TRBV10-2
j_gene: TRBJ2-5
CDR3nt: TGCGCCAGCAATATTGCCCTACATCAAGAGACCCAGTACTTC
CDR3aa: CASNIALHQETQYF

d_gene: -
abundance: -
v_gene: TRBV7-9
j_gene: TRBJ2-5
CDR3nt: TGTGCCAGCAGCTTAGATCGGGTAAGGACGGCCTTCGGGAGAGAGACCCAGTACTTC
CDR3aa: CASSLDRVRTAFGRETQYF

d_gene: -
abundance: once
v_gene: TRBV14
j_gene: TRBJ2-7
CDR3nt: TGTGCCAGCAGCCTATTCGGGGCGGGACGGAGCGAGCAGTACTTC
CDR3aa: CASSLFGAGRSEQYF

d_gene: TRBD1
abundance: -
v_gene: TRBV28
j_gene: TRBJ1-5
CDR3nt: TGTGCCAGCAGTTTACCGACAGGGGGCCATCAGCCCCAGCATTTT
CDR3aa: CASSLPTGGHQPQHF

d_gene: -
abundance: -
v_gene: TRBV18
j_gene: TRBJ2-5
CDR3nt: TGTGCCAGCTCACCACGGGGGACGGAGACCCAGTACTTC
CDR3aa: CASSPRGTETQYF

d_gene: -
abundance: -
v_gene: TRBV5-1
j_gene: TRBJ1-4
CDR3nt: TGCGCCAGCAGCTTAGGAGGGGAGGGTGAAAAACTGTTTTTT
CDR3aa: CASSLGGEGEKLFF

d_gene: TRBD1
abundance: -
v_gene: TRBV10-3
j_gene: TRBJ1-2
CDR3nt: TGTGCCATCAGCGATAGTGGGACAGGGGGAGGCTACACCTTC
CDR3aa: CAISDSGTGGGYTF

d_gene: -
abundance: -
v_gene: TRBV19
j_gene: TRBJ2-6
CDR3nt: TGTGCCAGTAGTCAATCACACTCTGGGGCCAACGTCCTGACTTTC
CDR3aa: CASSQSHSGANVLTF

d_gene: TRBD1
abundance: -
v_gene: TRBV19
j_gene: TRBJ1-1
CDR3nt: TGTGCCAGTAGTGTCCAGGGGGCGCGGAACACTGAAGCTTTCTTT
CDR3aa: CASSVQGARNTEAFF

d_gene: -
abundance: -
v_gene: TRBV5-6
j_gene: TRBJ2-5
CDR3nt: TGTGCCAGCAGCCCTAGGCGGGACCAAGAGACCCAGTACTTC
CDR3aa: CASSPRRDQETQYF

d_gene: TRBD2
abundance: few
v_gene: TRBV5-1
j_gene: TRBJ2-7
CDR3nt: TGCGCCAGCAGCTTGGCGTTAGCGGGAGAAGGTGAGCAGTACTTC
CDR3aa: CASSLALAGEGEQYF

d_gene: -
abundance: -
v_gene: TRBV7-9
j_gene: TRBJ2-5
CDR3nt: TGTGCCAGCAGCGCCCCCCGAGAGACCCAGTACTTC
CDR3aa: CASSAPRETQYF

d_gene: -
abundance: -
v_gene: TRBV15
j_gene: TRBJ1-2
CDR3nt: TGTGCCACCAGCAGAGACCTAGACGGGGGTGGCTACACCTTC
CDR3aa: CATSRDLDGGGYTF

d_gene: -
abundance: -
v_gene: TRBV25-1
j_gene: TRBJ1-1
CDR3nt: TGTGCCAGCAGTGACATGGCGGTGAACACTGAAGCTTTCTTT
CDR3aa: CASSDMAVNTEAFF

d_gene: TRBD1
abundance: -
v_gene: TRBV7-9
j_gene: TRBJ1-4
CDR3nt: TGTGCCAGCAGCTTTACAGGGGGCGAAGAAAAACTGTTTTTT
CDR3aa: CASSFTGGEEKLFF

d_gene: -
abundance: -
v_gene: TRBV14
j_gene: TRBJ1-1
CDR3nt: TGTGCCAGCAGCCCGACCCGGGGGGCGCGTACTGAAGCTTTCTTT
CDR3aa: CASSPTRGARTEAFF

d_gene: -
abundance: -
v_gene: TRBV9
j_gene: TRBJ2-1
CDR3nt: TGTGCCAGCACCCTATCGGGCGGGTACTACAATGAGCAGTTCTTC
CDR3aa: CASTLSGGYYNEQFF

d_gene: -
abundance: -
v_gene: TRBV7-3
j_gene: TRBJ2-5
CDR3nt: TGTGCCAGCAGCATTACAGGGACGGGCGAGACCCAGTACTTC
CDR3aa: CASSITGTGETQYF

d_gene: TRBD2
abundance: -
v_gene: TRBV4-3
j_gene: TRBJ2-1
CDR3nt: TGCGCCAGCAGCCAGGGGGGGAGGCCCCTTGGGGAGCAGTTCTTC
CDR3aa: CASSQGGRPLGEQFF

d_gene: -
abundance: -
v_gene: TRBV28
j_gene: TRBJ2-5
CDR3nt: TGTGCCAGCAGTCCCGACAGGTTTAAGTACTTC
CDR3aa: CASSPDRFKYF

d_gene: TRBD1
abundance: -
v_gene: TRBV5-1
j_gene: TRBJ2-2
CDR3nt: TGCGCCAGCAGCCCCGGGACAGTGGACGGGGAGCTGTTTTTT
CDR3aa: CASSPGTVDGELFF

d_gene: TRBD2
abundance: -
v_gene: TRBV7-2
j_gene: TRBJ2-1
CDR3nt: TGTGCCAGCAGCCCCGGGACTAGCGGGAAGTATGAGCAGTTCTTC
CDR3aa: CASSPGTSGKYEQFF

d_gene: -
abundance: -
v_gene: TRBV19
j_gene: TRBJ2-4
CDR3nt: TGTGCCAGTTCAGACAGCATAGCCAAAAACATTCAGTACTTC
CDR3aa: CASSDSIAKNIQYF

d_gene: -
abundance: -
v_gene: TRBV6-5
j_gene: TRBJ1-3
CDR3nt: TGTGCCAGCAAACGGTACTCTGGAAACACCATATATTTT
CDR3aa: CASKRYSGNTIYF

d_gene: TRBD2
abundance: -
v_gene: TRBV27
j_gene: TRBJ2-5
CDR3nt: TGTGCCAGCAGTCAGCTCCTGACGGGACTAGAGGTTGGTTGGCAGACCCAGTACTTC
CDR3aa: CASSQLLTGLEVGWQTQYF

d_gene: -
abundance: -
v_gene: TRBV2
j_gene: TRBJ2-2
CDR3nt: TGTGCCAGCAGTGATAATTTGGGTAGTCCGTTTTTT
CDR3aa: CASSDNLGSPFF

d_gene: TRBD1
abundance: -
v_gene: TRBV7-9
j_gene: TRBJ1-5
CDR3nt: TGTGCCAGCAGCTTAGCTGGGGACAGGCCCCAGCATTTT
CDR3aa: CASSLAGDRPQHF

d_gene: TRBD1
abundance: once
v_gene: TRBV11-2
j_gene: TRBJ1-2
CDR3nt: TGTGCCAGCAGCCAGGGGGGGGGCGATGGCTACACCTTC
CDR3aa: CASSQGGGDGYTF

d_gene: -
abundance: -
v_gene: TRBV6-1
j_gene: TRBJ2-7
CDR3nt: TGTGCCAGCAGTGAAATTAACCCTCAAGAGCAGTACTTC
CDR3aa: CASSEINPQEQYF

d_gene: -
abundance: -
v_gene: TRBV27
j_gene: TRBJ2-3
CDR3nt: TGTGCCAGCAGTCTCCCGGGGAGATTGAGGACAGATACGCAGTATTTT
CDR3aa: CASSLPGRLRTDTQYF

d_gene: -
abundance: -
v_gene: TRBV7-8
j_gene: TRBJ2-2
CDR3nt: TGTGCCAGCAGCTTAAATGCTGGGGGCGCGAAAGGCGGGGAGCTGTTTTTT
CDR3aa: CASSLNAGGAKGGELFF

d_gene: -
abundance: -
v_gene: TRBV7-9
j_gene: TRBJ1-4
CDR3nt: TGTGCCAGCAGCTTTCGTGGGACTAATGAAAAACTGTTTTTT
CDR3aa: CASSFRGTNEKLFF

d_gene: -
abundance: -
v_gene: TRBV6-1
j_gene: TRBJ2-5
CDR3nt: TGTGCCAGCAGGGACCAAGAGACCCAGTACTTC
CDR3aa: CASRDQETQYF

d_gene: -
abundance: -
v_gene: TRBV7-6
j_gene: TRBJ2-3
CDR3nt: TGTGCCAGCAGCTTAGAGTTAGGAGTCACAGATACGCAGTATTTT
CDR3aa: CASSLELGVTDTQYF

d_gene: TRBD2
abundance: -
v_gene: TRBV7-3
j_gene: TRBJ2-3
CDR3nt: TGTGCCAGCAGCCGGGGACTAGCGGGAGTTAGCACAGATACGCAGTATTTT
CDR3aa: CASSRGLAGVSTDTQYF

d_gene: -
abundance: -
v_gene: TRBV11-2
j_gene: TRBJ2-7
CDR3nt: TGTGCCAGCAGCTTAGCGGGAGTTCCCAACGAGCAGTACTTC
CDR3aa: CASSLAGVPNEQYF

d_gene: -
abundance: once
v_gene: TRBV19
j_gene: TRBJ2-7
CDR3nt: TGTGCCAGTAGTAGACCCGGGGGCTACGAGCAGTACTTC
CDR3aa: CASSRPGGYEQYF

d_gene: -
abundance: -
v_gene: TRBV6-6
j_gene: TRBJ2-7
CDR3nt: TGTGCCAGCAGTCGCCGCAGGCCTACCTACGAGCAGTACTTC
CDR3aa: CASSRRRPTYEQYF

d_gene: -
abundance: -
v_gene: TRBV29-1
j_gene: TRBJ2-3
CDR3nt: TGCAGCGTTCGGACCAACACAGATACGCAGTATTTT
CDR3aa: CSVRTNTDTQYF

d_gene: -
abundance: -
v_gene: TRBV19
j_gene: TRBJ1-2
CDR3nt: TGTGCCAGTATTCTACAGGGTACTAACTATGGCTACACCTTC
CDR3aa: CASILQGTNYGYTF

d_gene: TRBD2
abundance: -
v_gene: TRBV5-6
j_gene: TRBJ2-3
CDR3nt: TGTGCCAGCAGTGATAGCGGGAGTCCAGATACGCAGTATTTT
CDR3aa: CASSDSGSPDTQYF

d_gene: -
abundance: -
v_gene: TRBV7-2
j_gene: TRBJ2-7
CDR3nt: TGTGCCAGCAGCTTAGGGCAGGGCGTCGAGCAGTACTTC
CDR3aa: CASSLGQGVEQYF

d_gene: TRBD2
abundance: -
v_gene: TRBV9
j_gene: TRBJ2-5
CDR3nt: TGTGCCAGCAGCGTAGAACTAGCGGGAGAAGAGACCCAGTACTTC
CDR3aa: CASSVELAGEETQYF

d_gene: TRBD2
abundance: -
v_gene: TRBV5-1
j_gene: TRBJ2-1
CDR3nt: TGCGCCAGCAGCTTGGTAGCGGGAGTGACTAATGAGCAGTTCTTC
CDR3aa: CASSLVAGVTNEQFF

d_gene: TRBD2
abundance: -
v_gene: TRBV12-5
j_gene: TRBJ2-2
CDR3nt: TGTGCTAGTGGGGTTAGCGGGAGAGTTAACACCGGGGAGCTGTTTTTT
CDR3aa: CASGVSGRVNTGELFF

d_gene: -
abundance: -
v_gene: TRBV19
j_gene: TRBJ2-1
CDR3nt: TGTGCCAGTAGTATAACAGGGAGGTCCTACAATGAGCAGTTCTTC
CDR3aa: CASSITGRSYNEQFF

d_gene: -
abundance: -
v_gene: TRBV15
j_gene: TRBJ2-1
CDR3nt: TGTGCCACCAGCCGTAGCGGAACCTTGAAATCCTACAATGAGCAGTTCTTC
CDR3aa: CATSRSGTLKSYNEQFF